The 8 T cell receptor beta chains below all came from one sample that was sequenced in a study of T-cell reconstitution after alpha-beta-depleted transplantation in children. The TCRbeta library incorporated unique molecular identifiers. TCRdb recomputed calls from the PCR reads with MiXCR, one row per CDR3 protein. This table holds hundreds of thousands of distinct CDR3 sequences, approximately 12% found once. The material sequenced was PBMCs from the stem cell graft donor, taken from the stem cell graft. These receptors all stem from a human donor who donated a stem cell graft to a child with acute lymphoblastic leukemia.

The rearrangement joins TRBV20-1 to TRBJ2-3; TRBD2 matches 11 bases. Trimming took 3 bases from V and 4 from J; bases not matched to a gene: 9. The germline V gene encodes CDR1 DFQATT and CDR2 SNEGSKA (reference sequence). The CDR3 has 16 residues. The CDR3 reads CSASPRVAGGPDTQYF. The CDR3 nucleotides read TGCAGTGCTAGCCCCCGGGTAGCGGGGGGGCCAGATACGCAGTATTTT.

This clonotype was seen ten or more times. The J gene is TRBJ2-1, the V gene TRBV5-5, with 10 bases that match TRBD2. The germline gives CDR1 SGHKS, CDR2 YYEKEE (reference sequence). Germline trimming cut 2 bases from V and 15 bases from J; bases unmatched to any gene: 11. CDR3 length: 14 amino acids. CDR3 region: CASSFPSGGVPGFF. The DNA for the CDR3 is TGTGCCAGCAGCTTCCCTAGCGGGGGCGTCCCCGGGTTCTTC.

With respect to this clonotype: Since a much larger clone is just one base distant, this may be a read error. The CDR3 does not end in the conserved phenylalanine or tryptophan, so this is likely a read error. The rearrangement joins TRBV20-1 to TRBJ2-7, with 7 bases lining up with TRBD2. The CDR3 is 15 amino acids. Germline trimming cut 5 bases from V and 2 bases from J; bases unmatched to any gene: 12. Germline-derived CDR1 and CDR2 are DFQATT and SNEGSKA (reference sequence). The CDR3 here is CSASSGFGIPYEQYL. The DNA for the CDR3 is TGCAGTGCTTCTAGCGGTTTTGGCATCCCCTACGAGCAGTACTTG.

This clonotype has ten or more counts. The chain uses TRBV29-1 and TRBJ2-7; D remains unclear. Germline lookup yields CDR1 SQVTM and CDR2 ANQGSEA. This CDR3 spans 13 amino acids. Trimming shortened V by 3 bases and J by 2 bases, and 11 bases separated the two germline ends. The CDR3 DNA sequence: TGCAGCGTTGATTCCGCAGAGACCTACGAGCAGTACTTC. Its protein product is CSVDSAETYEQYF.

This clonotype appeared many times. The rearrangement joins TRBV7-2 to TRBJ2-2, with unresolved D. V lost 5 bases to trimming and J lost 7 bases, with 17 bases between them. The CDR3 has 15 amino acids. Germline CDR1 is SGHTA and CDR2 is FQGNSA. CDR3 amino acids: CASSVKRGVGGELFF. The CDR3 nucleotides are TGTGCCAGCAGCGTGAAACGAGGCGTGGGCGGGGAGCTGTTTTTT.

Many counts were recorded for this clonotype. This chain joins TRBV7-2 and TRBJ2-1; TRBD2 matches at 8 bases. The V segment lost 5 bases and the J segment 10 bases; nucleotides outside the gene matches: 13. Germline assignment: CDR1 SGHTA and CDR2 FQGNSA. This CDR3 is built from 15 residues. CDR3: CASSVPGLGAGEQFF. Here the CDR3 DNA reads TGTGCCAGCAGCGTCCCGGGACTAGGGGCAGGCGAGCAGTTCTTC.

This clonotype appeared a few times. This chain links TRBV20-1 with TRBJ1-1; TRBD1 matches at 7 bases. Germline CDR1 and CDR2: DFQATT and SNEGSKA (reference sequence). This CDR3 spans 22 amino acids. V shed 3 bases and J 4 bases; nucleotides not matched to a gene: 32. The CDR3 coding sequence is TGCAGTGCTAGGACCTCCTTGGTCACTCTTAACAGGGGCGCAGGTCCAAGCACTGAAGCTTTCTTT. Translating it yields CSARTSLVTLNRGAGPSTEAFF.

To note about this clonotype: One junction end does not reproduce the germline sequence, and a read error may be involved. The genes are TRBV20-1 and TRBJ1-2, with a possible D match to TRBD1 (5 bases). The CDR3 extends over 16 amino acids. CDR1 is DFQATT and CDR2 is SNEGSKA in the germline V gene (reference sequence). The CDR3 DNA sequence: TGCTGTGCTAGAGATCGACAGCTCTTCTCTCCTTATGGCTACACCTTC. Translation: CCARDRQLFSPYGYTF.